This TCR beta chain appears in the sequencing data of a study of T cell responses to AZD1222 COVID-19 vaccine. Trimming pared 0 bases from V and 1 base from J, leaving 9 bases between. Per the germline V gene, CDR1 is SNHLY and CDR2 is FYNNEI. This CDR3 region has 15 residues. TCRdb's table, derived via immunoSEQ multiplex PCR, lists solely in-frame clones and lacks some. The table shows some 150,000 clones, with around nine tenths occurring only once. This TCR came from an adult in good health. The source was peripheral blood, collected on day 0 of AZD1222 vaccination. The rearrangement joins TRBV2 to TRBJ1-1, with D possibly matching TRBD1 (5 bases). This chain's CDR3 is CASSEAVGANTEAFF. In nucleotides, the CDR3 is TGTGCCAGCAGTGAAGCGGTAGGGGCGAACACTGAAGCTTTCTTT.